The source of this T cell receptor (beta chain) is a study of beta chain features in type 1 diabetes. The study's findings and limits: Among patients with Type 1 diabetes, TCRB CDR3s were moderately but significantly shorter in every one of the four CD4+ subsets.

Germline lookup yields CDR1 SGHDT and CDR2 YYEEEE. The CDR3 extends over 11 amino acids. Trimming cost V 4 bases and J 6 bases, with 8 bases left between them. The authors reverse transcribed all of the isolated RNA, so sequencing captured expressed TCRB transcripts. Produced via immunoSEQ multiplex PCR; TCRdb's table is partial and in-frame only. This sample has 240,000 or so clones; approximately 13% occur once, and the top ten carry approximately 0.018%. Details on this clone: As yet, its antigen is unknown.

The sequenced material came from naive CD4+ T cells from blood. This TCR derives from a young man with type 1 diabetes. The chain uses TRBV5-6 and TRBJ2-7, with D maybe TRBD2 (6 bases). The CDR3 spells CASSRGTEQYF. CDR3 in DNA: TGTGCCAGCAGCCGCGGGACCGAGCAGTACTTC.